This entry describes one T cell receptor beta chain. One end of the junction is discordant with germline, which a read error may explain. In the study's own analysis: It was from reference gene primer amplification that nucleated cell counts were estimated. The data were produced by immunoSEQ multiplex PCR, yet TCRdb's version contains in-frame clones alone and is incomplete. Clone size and the V and J calls come from that table; the DNA yielded D and trimming. The sample consists of around 250,000 clones, over 65% of them appearing once. The CDR3 loop spans 15 amino acids. Germline assignment: CDR1 SSHAT and CDR2 FNYEAQ (reference sequence). This sample is drawn from a study of blood T cell repertoires in COVID-19. The overall study: Collection of acute and convalescent COVID-19 samples took place in the United States, Italy and Spain. The cDNA or gDNA used as material had been derived from T cells, B-cell-depleted T cells, or PBMCs.

The chain joins TRBV7-7 to TRBJ2-7; D not resolved. Sequenced input: peripheral blood. This clonotype originated in a man in his 60s who had recovered from COVID-19. CDR3 bases: TGTGCTAGCAGCGCTGACACCTTCCCTTCCTACGAGCAGTACTTC. Protein product: CASSADTFPSYEQYF.